This passage covers 24 T cell receptor beta chains from one sample sequenced in a study of radiotherapy plus CTLA-4 blockade in lung cancer. This table comes from immunoSEQ multiplex PCR, and its TCRdb copy is limited to in-frame clones, with some not included. The table has tens of thousands of clones, roughly 75% seen once. The starting material was peripheral blood, obtained from a patient treated with radiotherapy plus ipilimumab. The receptor set was obtained from a human donor with non-small cell lung cancer who had a complete response to radiotherapy plus ipilimumab.

This clone was counted once. V gene TRBV7-2 combines with J gene TRBJ1-5; D is uncertain. In germline, CDR1 is SGHTA, CDR2 FQGNSA. V was shortened by 5 bases and J by 1 base, with 12 bases between the two germline ends. This CDR3 is built from 15 residues. The CDR3 coding sequence is TGTGCCAGCAGCCCGGGAGGGTCCAGCAATCAGCCCCAGCATTTT. Translating gives CASSPGGSSNQPQHF.

The rearrangement links TRBV11-2 to TRBJ2-7; 9 positions agree with TRBD2. Looked up from germline, CDR1 is SGHAT and CDR2 is FQNNGV. The CDR3 has 14 residues. Trimming took 3 bases from V and 0 from J; bases not matched to a gene: 0. The CDR3 DNA reads as TGTGCCAGCAGCTTTAGCGGGAGCTCCTACGAGCAGTACGTC. This encodes CASSFSGSSYEQYV.

The CDR3 sequence: CASSSRDTTDTQYF. CDR3 coding DNA: TGTGCCAGCAGCTCACGGGACACCACAGATACGCAGTATTTT. The chain has TRBV7-8 and TRBJ2-3; TRBD1 might be the D (6 bases). Germline V gene data show CDR1 as SGHVS and CDR2 as FQNEAQ. The CDR3 spans 14 residues. V gave up 4 bases and J gave up 2 bases, with 10 bases separating them.

As regards this clone: Other nucleotide sequences in the sample specify the same CDR3. This sequence joins TRBV27 and TRBJ2-3; no clear D gene. Per germline, CDR1 MNHEY and CDR2 SMNVEV (reference sequence). Trimming shortened V by 4 bases and J by 5 bases, and 13 bases separated the two germline ends. The CDR3 spans 14 residues. As DNA, the CDR3 is TGTGCCAGCAGTTCCCTAGAGGTCCAAGATACGCAGTATTTT. It yields the protein CASSSLEVQDTQYF.

The chain combines TRBV5-4 with TRBJ2-1; either TRBD1 or TRBD2 may supply D (5 bases each). This CDR3 contains 15 residues. Trimming removed 2 bases from V and 5 bases from J, with 14 bases in between. Germline V gives CDR1 SGHNT, CDR2 YYREEE (reference sequence). The CDR3, as DNA: TGTGCCAGCAGCTTTGGGGGAGAGAGGAACAATGAGCAGTTCTTC. It specifies CASSFGGERNNEQFF.

The chain is built from TRBV9 and TRBJ2-3; D possibly matches TRBD1 or TRBD2 (5 bases each). CDR1 and CDR2 (germline): SGDLS, YYNGEE. Trimming cost V 1 base and J 4 bases, with 10 bases left between them. The CDR3 loop spans 14 amino acids. CDR3 sequence reads: CASSVRRDPDTQYF. The CDR3 DNA reads TGTGCCAGCAGCGTACGAAGGGACCCAGATACGCAGTATTTT.

The chain has TRBV5-5 and TRBJ2-3; 7 nucleotides agree with TRBD2. The germline V gene encodes CDR1 SGHKS and CDR2 YYEKEE (reference sequence). Trimming at V came to 4 bases and at J to 0 bases, leaving 5 bases not matched to a gene. The CDR3 sequence is 15 residues long. The CDR3 nucleotides are TGTGCCAGCAGCGTTTTTAGCGGGAGCACAGATACGCAGTATTTT. Residues: CASSVFSGSTDTQYF.

In its sample, this clone was seen once. The chain joins TRBV12-5 to TRBJ2-5, with a possible D match to TRBD2 (5 bases). Trimming left V 7 bases short and J 7 bases short, with 16 bases between. The CDR3 runs to 13 residues. The V gene's germline CDR1 is LGHNT and CDR2 FRNRAP. CDR3 bases: TGTGCTAGTGCCTTTCGGGGAAAGGGGACCCAGTACTTC. Translating it yields CASAFRGKGTQYF.

In its sample, this clone was seen a few times. The rearrangement uses TRBV6-6 and TRBJ2-7; D perhaps matches TRBD2 (5 bases). This CDR3 comprises 15 residues. Germline assignment: CDR1 MNHNY and CDR2 SVGAGI (reference sequence). Trimming removed 5 bases from V and 0 bases from J, with 14 bases in between. The DNA of the CDR3 is TGTGCCAGCAGTCCGGACTTTCTAAGCTCCTACGAGCAGTACTTC. Amino acids: CASSPDFLSSYEQYF.

The chain links TRBV9 to TRBJ1-2; tentative D call: TRBD1 (6 bases). Germline loops: CDR1 SGDLS, CDR2 YYNGEE. V gave up 4 bases and J gave up 2 bases, with 18 bases separating them. The CDR3 is 16 residues long. The chain's CDR3 is CASSTHRVAQNYGYTF. The CDR3 DNA reads as TGTGCCAGCAGCACCCACAGGGTAGCGCAAAACTATGGCTACACCTTC.

V and J are TRBV7-2 and TRBJ1-5; TRBD1 might be the D (6 bases). This CDR3 region has 13 residues. V lost 3 bases and J 4 bases, leaving 7 bases between the germline ends. The germline CDR1 and CDR2 sequences are SGHTA and FQGNSA. The CDR3 spells CASSFDRNQPQHF. The CDR3, as DNA: TGTGCCAGCAGCTTCGACAGGAATCAGCCCCAGCATTTT.

This clone was found a few times. V gene TRBV27 combines with J gene TRBJ2-5; the match to TRBD2 covers 9 bases. CDR3 length equals 15 residues. Germline V gives CDR1 MNHEY, CDR2 SMNVEV (reference sequence). The junction had 8 bases not matched to a gene; V was cut back by 6 bases and J by 3 bases. CDR3 sequence: CASSSSGVGEETQYF. The DNA of the CDR3 is TGTGCCAGCAGCTCTAGCGGGGTGGGGGAAGAGACCCAGTACTTC.

This chain joins TRBV7-8 and TRBJ2-1; 14 positions match TRBD2. Germline CDR1 is SGHVS and CDR2 is FQNEAQ. V lost 4 bases and J lost 8; bases outside the gene matches: 4. The CDR3 spans 15 residues. CDR3 bases: TGTGCCAGCAGCTCGACTAGCGGGGGGGCCTATGAGCAGTTCTTC. The encoded protein is CASSSTSGGAYEQFF.

This clone is medium-sized (0.01 to 0.1%) by share. V and J are TRBV4-2 and TRBJ1-1, with TRBD1 as a possible D gene (5 bases). The germline V and J ends were trimmed by 0 bases and 3 bases, with 11 bases remaining between them. The CDR3 has 15 amino acids. Germline CDR1 and CDR2: LGHNA and YNFKEQ. The CDR3 nucleotides are TGTGCCAGCAGCCAAGAAGGAGGGGAGCACACTGAAGCTTTCTTT. As protein: CASSQEGGEHTEAFF.

The chain combines TRBV10-3 with TRBJ2-1; 9 bases map to TRBD1. The germline V gene encodes CDR1 ENHRY and CDR2 SYGVKD. The J segment lost 5 bases and the V segment lost 5 bases, leaving 1 base of the junction unmatched. The CDR3 spans 13 residues. In DNA form, the CDR3 reads TGTGCCATCAGTTGGGACAGGGACAATGAGCAGTTCTTC. Translating it yields CAISWDRDNEQFF.

This clone has just a few counts. The chain is built from TRBV6-6 and TRBJ1-5, with D unclear. Germline CDR1 reads MNHNY; CDR2 reads SVGAGI (reference sequence). The V and J ends lost 8 bases and 0 bases respectively, with 11 bases between them. The CDR3 sequence is 14 residues long. This CDR3 reads CASRGTYSNQPQHF. In nucleotides, the CDR3 is TGTGCCAGCCGCGGCACCTATAGCAATCAGCCCCAGCATTTT.

The chain joins TRBV11-2 to TRBJ1-3, with a tentative D call TRBD1 (5 bases). The V end lost 7 bases, the J end lost 3 bases, and 10 bases lay between the germline ends. This CDR3 contains 13 residues. The germline gives CDR1 SGHAT, CDR2 FQNNGV. CDR3 DNA sequence: TGTGCCAGCACCTGGGGGGATGGAAACACCATATATTTT. This translates into CASTWGDGNTIYF.

The rearrangement links TRBV7-8 to TRBJ2-5; 10 bases agree with TRBD1. V lost 6 bases, J lost 5 bases, and 21 bases stayed unmatched. Per the germline V gene, CDR1 is SGHVS and CDR2 is FQNEAQ. CDR3 length equals 19 residues. CDR3 bases: TGTGCCAGCAGGCGAACCCGGACAGGGGGTGTCTCCAGAATCGAGACCCAGTACTTC. Translation: CASRRTRTGGVSRIETQYF.

The V call is TRBV4-3, the J call TRBJ2-1; 11 nucleotides line up with TRBD2. CDR1 is LGHNA, CDR2 YSLEER, per germline. J gave up 3 bases and V 0 bases, and 4 bases lay outside the gene matches. This CDR3 is 17 amino acids long. CDR3 in amino acids: CASSQDYSGGGYNEQFF. The CDR3 DNA sequence: TGCGCCAGCAGCCAAGATTATAGCGGGGGGGGCTACAATGAGCAGTTCTTC.

V usage is TRBV11-2 and J usage is TRBJ2-2; possibly TRBD2 for D (5 bases). The CDR3 is 13 residues long. CDR1 and CDR2 (germline): SGHAT, FQNNGV. The V end lost 6 bases, the J end lost 5 bases, and 10 bases lay between the germline ends. CDR3 coding DNA: TGTGCCAGCAGGGGGAGAGGGACCGGGGAGCTGTTTTTT. The encoded protein is CASRGRGTGELFF.

This sequence joins TRBV28 and TRBJ1-5; TRBD1 matches at 7 bases. The J segment lost 5 bases and the V segment lost 6 bases, leaving 10 bases of the junction unmatched. The CDR3 totals 15 residues. Per the germline V gene, CDR1 is MDHEN and CDR2 is SYDVKM. The CDR3 DNA reads as TGTGCCAGCAGCGATGGGACAGCTTTCGATCAGCCCCAGCATTTT. Its protein product is CASSDGTAFDQPQHF.

This chain joins TRBV7-9 and TRBJ1-4; the D is unclear. Looked up from germline, CDR1 is SEHNR and CDR2 is FQNEAQ (reference sequence). Trimming pared 5 bases from V and 7 bases from J, leaving 17 bases between. This CDR3 region has 15 residues. The CDR3 loop reads CASSPSPNPAEKLFF. CDR3 in DNA: TGTGCCAGCAGCCCCTCCCCAAACCCCGCTGAAAAACTGTTTTTT.

The J gene is TRBJ1-1, the V gene TRBV11-2; no definite D call. V dropped 4 bases and J dropped 7 bases, with 7 bases sitting between them. CDR3 length: 11 amino acids. In germline, CDR1 is SGHAT, CDR2 FQNNGV. This CDR3 is CASSSYDEAFF. CDR3 nucleotide sequence: TGTGCCAGCAGCTCGTATGATGAAGCTTTCTTT.

The chain recombines TRBV14 with TRBJ2-5; no firm D call. V shed 2 bases and J shed 2 bases, with 6 bases lying between them. The CDR3 runs to 13 residues. Germline V gene lookup returns CDR1 SGHDN and CDR2 FVKESK. CDR3 DNA: TGTGCCAGCAGCCAAAACAGTCAAGAGACCCAGTACTTC. This translates into CASSQNSQETQYF.